A selection of T cell receptor beta chains follows, all from one sample in a study of T cells after yellow fever vaccination. TCRdb itself ran the 5' RACE reads through MiXCR, one entry per CDR3 protein. The sample yields 200,000 to 250,000 distinct CDR3 sequences, 6.9% seen once. This specimen consisted of CD4+ T cells sorted from PBMCs, obtained 15 days after the yellow fever booster vaccination. The receptor source for this set is a man aged 25 to 45 who received the YFV17D yellow fever vaccine. The CDR3 runs from the conserved cysteine through the conserved F or W. Each record gives: D gene, V gene, clone size, J gene, CDR3 protein, CDR3 DNA. D genes are given only for firm matches. The size field is filled for only some rows; it gives once, few, many or a size class.

d_call: TRBD1; v_call: TRBV11-2; clone_size: few; j_call: TRBJ1-5; cdr3_aa: CASSPTGVDQPQHF; cdr3_nt: TGTGCCAGCAGCCCCACAGGGGTGGATCAGCCCCAGCATTTT
d_call: NA; v_call: TRBV30; clone_size: few; j_call: TRBJ1-3; cdr3_aa: CAWSVYSVNTIYF; cdr3_nt: TGTGCCTGGAGTGTCTACAGCGTTAACACCATATATTTT
d_call: NA; v_call: TRBV7-2; clone_size: few; j_call: TRBJ2-7; cdr3_aa: CASSSAQGATYEQYF; cdr3_nt: TGTGCCAGCAGCTCCGCGCAGGGCGCTACCTACGAGCAGTACTTC
d_call: TRBD1; v_call: TRBV19; clone_size: NA; j_call: TRBJ2-7; cdr3_aa: CASSIGTGRYEQYF; cdr3_nt: TGTGCCAGTAGTATTGGGACAGGCCGCTACGAGCAGTACTTC
d_call: NA; v_call: TRBV7-2; clone_size: many; j_call: TRBJ2-1; cdr3_aa: CASSLGTGYWRYNEQFF; cdr3_nt: TGTGCCAGCAGCTTAGGCACAGGCTATTGGAGGTACAATGAGCAGTTCTTC
d_call: NA; v_call: TRBV10-2; clone_size: few; j_call: TRBJ1-6; cdr3_aa: CASSESGGSFMALHF; cdr3_nt: TGCGCCAGCAGTGAGTCCGGGGGATCGTTTATGGCCCTCCACTTT
d_call: NA; v_call: TRBV12-3/TRBV12-4; clone_size: many; j_call: TRBJ2-5; cdr3_aa: CASSLGPNQYF; cdr3_nt: TGTGCCAGCAGTTTGGGCCCGAACCAGTACTTC
d_call: TRBD2; v_call: TRBV10-3; clone_size: few; j_call: TRBJ2-7; cdr3_aa: CAISESTGTRTYEQYF; cdr3_nt: TGTGCCATCAGTGAGTCGACCGGGACTAGGACCTACGAGCAGTACTTC
d_call: NA; v_call: TRBV24-1; clone_size: many; j_call: TRBJ2-3; cdr3_aa: CATSEGSTDTQYF; cdr3_nt: TGTGCCACCAGTGAAGGTAGCACAGATACGCAGTATTTT
d_call: TRBD2; v_call: TRBV29-1; clone_size: few; j_call: TRBJ2-7; cdr3_aa: CSVQLAGVDYEQYF; cdr3_nt: TGCAGCGTTCAACTAGCGGGAGTTGACTACGAGCAGTACTTC
d_call: NA; v_call: TRBV29-1; clone_size: NA; j_call: TRBJ2-1; cdr3_aa: CSVGRSSRSNEQFF; cdr3_nt: TGCAGCGTTGGTAGGAGCTCCCGAAGCAATGAGCAGTTCTTC
d_call: NA; v_call: TRBV7-9; clone_size: few; j_call: TRBJ2-1; cdr3_aa: CASSFEGSHNEQFF; cdr3_nt: TGTGCCAGCAGCTTTGAGGGCTCACACAATGAGCAGTTCTTC
d_call: NA; v_call: TRBV20-1; clone_size: many; j_call: TRBJ2-2; cdr3_aa: CSARENRGSGELFF; cdr3_nt: TGCAGTGCTAGAGAGAACCGAGGGAGCGGGGAGCTGTTTTTT
d_call: NA; v_call: TRBV18; clone_size: NA; j_call: TRBJ1-4; cdr3_aa: CASSPSGGFKEKLFF; cdr3_nt: TGTGCCAGCTCACCGTCCGGGGGGTTTAAGGAAAAACTGTTTTTT
d_call: NA; v_call: TRBV20-1; clone_size: NA; j_call: TRBJ2-7; cdr3_aa: CSASGGGKTYEQYF; cdr3_nt: TGCAGTGCTAGTGGCGGCGGGAAGACCTACGAGCAGTACTTC
d_call: NA; v_call: TRBV14; clone_size: few; j_call: TRBJ1-4; cdr3_aa: CASSQEGIRDEKLFF; cdr3_nt: TGTGCCAGCAGCCAAGAAGGCATCCGGGATGAAAAACTGTTTTTT
d_call: TRBD1; v_call: TRBV12-3/TRBV12-4; clone_size: many; j_call: TRBJ2-7; cdr3_aa: CASSLTGVGYEQYF; cdr3_nt: TGTGCCAGCAGCCTTACAGGGGTCGGCTACGAGCAGTACTTC
d_call: TRBD2; v_call: TRBV20-1; clone_size: NA; j_call: TRBJ2-1; cdr3_aa: CSASPWTSGSHNEQFF; cdr3_nt: TGCAGTGCTAGTCCCTGGACTAGCGGGAGTCACAATGAGCAGTTCTTC
d_call: NA; v_call: TRBV10-3; clone_size: many; j_call: TRBJ2-5; cdr3_aa: CAISESKGKQETQYF; cdr3_nt: TGTGCCATCAGTGAGTCGAAGGGAAAACAAGAGACCCAGTACTTC
d_call: NA; v_call: TRBV15; clone_size: few; j_call: TRBJ1-2; cdr3_aa: CATSRAREMAGNTF; cdr3_nt: TGTGCCACCAGCAGAGCGCGGGAAATGGCCGGGAACACCTTC
d_call: NA; v_call: TRBV11-2; clone_size: many; j_call: TRBJ2-1; cdr3_aa: CASSLGYRHNEQFF; cdr3_nt: TGTGCCAGCAGCTTAGGTTATAGGCACAATGAGCAGTTCTTC
d_call: NA; v_call: TRBV2; clone_size: NA; j_call: TRBJ2-6; cdr3_aa: CASSEGLRTLHVLTF; cdr3_nt: TGTGCCAGCAGTGAAGGACTCCGTACCCTCCACGTCCTGACTTTC
d_call: NA; v_call: TRBV3-1; clone_size: many; j_call: TRBJ2-5; cdr3_aa: CASSQVWDAQETQYF; cdr3_nt: TGTGCCAGCAGCCAAGTCTGGGACGCACAAGAGACCCAGTACTTC
d_call: NA; v_call: TRBV20-1; clone_size: NA; j_call: TRBJ2-7; cdr3_aa: CTLHRGNTSYEQYF; cdr3_nt: TGCACCCTACACCGCGGCAATACCTCCTACGAGCAGTACTTC
d_call: TRBD2; v_call: TRBV7-2; clone_size: NA; j_call: TRBJ2-1; cdr3_aa: CASSLLVAGGSYNEQFF; cdr3_nt: TGTGCCAGCAGCTTACTTGTAGCGGGAGGTTCCTACAATGAGCAGTTCTTC
d_call: TRBD1; v_call: TRBV6-1; clone_size: NA; j_call: TRBJ2-7; cdr3_aa: CASSPNRGPYEQYF; cdr3_nt: TGTGCCAGCAGCCCTAACAGGGGTCCCTACGAGCAGTACTTC
d_call: TRBD2; v_call: TRBV24-1; clone_size: NA; j_call: TRBJ2-2; cdr3_aa: CATSDQTSGSRTGELFF; cdr3_nt: TGTGCCACCAGTGATCAGACTAGCGGGAGCCGCACCGGGGAGCTGTTTTTT
d_call: TRBD1; v_call: TRBV20-1; clone_size: NA; j_call: TRBJ2-3; cdr3_aa: CSARRGQGYTDTQYF; cdr3_nt: TGCAGTGCTAGAAGGGGACAGGGTTACACAGATACGCAGTATTTT
d_call: NA; v_call: TRBV20-1; clone_size: NA; j_call: TRBJ2-1; cdr3_aa: CSARGDPVAYNEQFF; cdr3_nt: TGCAGTGCTAGAGGGGACCCGGTGGCCTACAATGAGCAGTTCTTC
d_call: NA; v_call: TRBV5-1; clone_size: few; j_call: TRBJ1-1; cdr3_aa: CASSSRQMNTEAFF; cdr3_nt: TGCGCCAGCAGCTCGAGACAGATGAACACTGAAGCTTTCTTT
d_call: TRBD1; v_call: TRBV29-1; clone_size: many; j_call: TRBJ2-2; cdr3_aa: CSVEGQGISGTGELFF; cdr3_nt: TGCAGCGTTGAAGGACAGGGGATCTCTGGCACCGGGGAGCTGTTTTTT
d_call: TRBD2; v_call: TRBV20-1; clone_size: many; j_call: TRBJ2-1; cdr3_aa: CSARKREGINEQFF; cdr3_nt: TGCAGTGCTCGAAAGCGGGAGGGAATTAATGAGCAGTTCTTC
d_call: TRBD2; v_call: TRBV7-8; clone_size: few; j_call: TRBJ2-2; cdr3_aa: CASRKTSGRNAGELFF; cdr3_nt: TGTGCCAGCAGGAAAACTAGCGGGAGGAACGCCGGGGAGCTGTTTTTT